Below, 8 T cell receptor beta chains from the same sample are listed, as sequenced in a study of blood T cells in healthy people across ages (dated by TCRdb to between 2014 and 2017). The library was generated by 5' RACE. Instrument used: Illumina HiSeq 2500. A second about 7 to 12 cycle PCR used a sample-barcoded 5' primer and a J-beta primer mix. TCRdb reprocessed the public reads (quality trimming at Q25 with fastp, clone calling with MiXCR) and kept in-frame beta chains. Under each unique CDR3 protein, matching rows form one entry showing the most common genes and DNA. The table for this sample lists hundreds of thousands of distinct CDR3 sequences; approximately 50% of them were counted only once. Around 37% of the sample rests with the top ten. Input material: blood. Every receptor here comes from a man aged 55 to 70 in good health.

This clonotype was seen only a few times. The chain carries TRBV29-1 and TRBJ2-1, with D possibly being TRBD2 (6 bases). The CDR3 contains 14 residues. Germline V lookup: CDR1 SQVTM, CDR2 ANQGSEA. V was clipped by 0 bases and J by 8 bases, with 14 bases between them. The CDR3 DNA reads as TGCAGCGTTGAAGATCACGAACGGGGGTATGAGCAGTTCTTC. Translation gives CSVEDHERGYEQFF.

This clonotype was seen a handful of times. A much more abundant neighbour one base away suggests this may be a read error. V and J are TRBV3-1 and TRBJ2-7; D is undetermined. The CDR3 runs 12 residues. CDR1 is LGHDT, CDR2 YNNKEL, per germline (reference sequence). CDR3 nucleotide sequence: TGTGCCGGCAGCCACGAGTATGGCGAGCAGTACTTC. Protein product: CAGSHEYGEQYF.

J is TRBJ1-1 and V is TRBV10-3; D gene ambiguous. Per germline, CDR1 ENHRY and CDR2 SYGVKD. V shed 7 bases and J shed 5 bases, with 11 bases lying between them. The CDR3 has 12 amino acids. The CDR3 reads CAINNVDTEAFF. The CDR3 bases are TGTGCCATCAACAATGTGGATACTGAAGCTTTCTTT.

The rearrangement joins TRBV12-3 or TRBV12-4 to TRBJ2-7; 8 bases map to TRBD2. The junction had 10 bases not matched to a gene; V was cut back by 4 bases and J by 2 bases. The CDR3 is made up of 16 amino acids. The CDR3: CASSSSPAGAAYEQYF. The CDR3 bases are TGTGCCAGCAGTTCCTCCCCAGCGGGGGCCGCCTACGAGCAGTACTTC.

The chain recombines TRBV4-2 with TRBJ2-1, with D possibly called TRBD1 or TRBD2 (7 bases each). The germline CDR1 and CDR2 sequences are LGHNA and YNFKEQ. V lost 4 bases to trimming and J lost 0 bases, with 13 bases between them. This CDR3 spans 16 amino acids. The CDR3 protein is CASSRTGEGSYNEQFF. The CDR3, as DNA: TGTGCCAGCAGCCGTACAGGGGAGGGCTCCTACAATGAGCAGTTCTTC.

The V gene is TRBV3-1, the J gene TRBJ2-3; tentative D call: TRBD2 (7 bases). The CDR3 totals 15 residues. V shed 3 bases and J shed 4 bases, with 14 bases lying between them. Germline CDR1 reads LGHDT; CDR2 reads YNNKEL (reference sequence). CDR3 protein: CASSQGAGAADTQYF. The CDR3 region has the DNA TGTGCCAGCAGCCAGGGGGCGGGGGCGGCAGATACGCAGTATTTT.

This clonotype has a handful of counts. The chain's CDR3 is CSATYRGDQPQHF. The CDR3 bases are TGCAGTGCTACCTACAGGGGCGATCAGCCCCAGCATTTT. This chain joins TRBV20-1 and TRBJ1-5; 7 bases are a match to TRBD1. CDR1 DFQATT and CDR2 SNEGSKA come from the germline V gene (reference sequence). V trimming: 4 bases; J trimming: 5 bases; junction bases outside the gene matches: 5. This CDR3 spans 13 amino acids.

The rearrangement uses TRBV3-1 and TRBJ2-7; D might be TRBD2 (6 bases). Between the trimmed V and J ends, which lost 2 bases and 0 bases, there was a span of 20 bases. The CDR3 has 18 amino acids. CDR1 and CDR2 from the germline V gene are LGHDT and YNNKEL (reference sequence). This CDR3 reads CASSQPRSSVNTSYEQYF. CDR3 DNA sequence: TGTGCCAGCAGCCAACCCCGGTCTAGCGTCAATACCTCCTACGAGCAGTACTTC.